This is a list of T cell receptor beta chains from one sample in a study of response to subunit inactivated influenza vaccine. Each CDR3 protein is one row after TCRdb ran MiXCR on the RT-PCR reads. The data hold 400,000 to 650,000 distinct CDR3 sequences, with approximately 7.2% observed a single time. Sequenced material: PBMCs from blood, taken roughly 24 months after vaccination. The receptors here all came from a man aged 45-69 years who received an inactivated influenza vaccine. Each CDR3 is given with its conserved first and last residue. A D gene is named only where the DNA matches it firmly. Size is stated for part of the rows, as once, few or many counts, or as a class when the clone is expanded.

d_call: .; clone_size: .; v_call: TRBV20-1; j_call: TRBJ2-7; cdr3_nt: TGCAGTGCTAGTCGGAGCGACTATTACGAGCAGTACTTC; cdr3_aa: CSASRSDYYEQYF
d_call: .; clone_size: many; v_call: TRBV29-1; j_call: TRBJ2-5; cdr3_nt: TGCAGCGTTGAAGATCGGTCGGGGGTAGTGGAGACCCAGTACTTC; cdr3_aa: CSVEDRSGVVETQYF
d_call: .; clone_size: many; v_call: TRBV4-2; j_call: TRBJ1-2; cdr3_nt: TGTGCCAGCAGCCAAGACGTGGGGGGAACCTATGGCTACACCTTC; cdr3_aa: CASSQDVGGTYGYTF
d_call: TRBD1; clone_size: many; v_call: TRBV7-9; j_call: TRBJ1-1; cdr3_nt: TGTGCCAGCAGCTTAACCCGGGACAGGAACACTGAAGCTTTCTTT; cdr3_aa: CASSLTRDRNTEAFF
d_call: .; clone_size: .; v_call: TRBV18; j_call: TRBJ1-5; cdr3_nt: TGTGCCAGCTCACCAAGCAGGGATAGCAATCAGCCCCAGCATTTT; cdr3_aa: CASSPSRDSNQPQHF
d_call: .; clone_size: .; v_call: TRBV24-1; j_call: TRBJ2-4; cdr3_nt: TGTGCCACCCAACCGTCGGGGGCCAAAAACATTCAGTACTTC; cdr3_aa: CATQPSGAKNIQYF
d_call: TRBD1; clone_size: few; v_call: TRBV28; j_call: TRBJ1-2; cdr3_nt: TGTGCCAGCACTCCCCCGGGGGCAGGGGGTAACTATGGCTACACCTTC; cdr3_aa: CASTPPGAGGNYGYTF
d_call: .; clone_size: .; v_call: TRBV5-1; j_call: TRBJ1-3; cdr3_nt: TGCGCCAGCAGACCACAGGGAGGGGGAAACACCATATATTTT; cdr3_aa: CASRPQGGGNTIYF
d_call: .; clone_size: many; v_call: TRBV9; j_call: TRBJ2-7; cdr3_nt: TGTGCCAGCAGTTTAGGGACGGAGACCTACGAGCAGTACTTC; cdr3_aa: CASSLGTETYEQYF
d_call: .; clone_size: few; v_call: TRBV29-1; j_call: TRBJ1-2; cdr3_nt: TGCAGCGGGACCTCGGGCCCAAACTATGGCTACACCTTC; cdr3_aa: CSGTSGPNYGYTF
d_call: .; clone_size: .; v_call: TRBV19; j_call: TRBJ2-3; cdr3_nt: TGTGCCAGTAAAACCGGGACAAGAGGTCGTGGACCCACAGATACGCAGTATTTT; cdr3_aa: CASKTGTRGRGPTDTQYF
d_call: .; clone_size: .; v_call: TRBV12-3/TRBV12-4; j_call: TRBJ2-2; cdr3_nt: TGTGCCTCCACCCAGACACCTGGGGGACACACCGGGGAGCTGTTTTTT; cdr3_aa: CASTQTPGGHTGELFF
d_call: .; clone_size: .; v_call: TRBV4-1; j_call: TRBJ2-1; cdr3_nt: TGCGCCAGCAGCCAAGACCCAGGGGTCAACAATGAGCAGTTCTTC; cdr3_aa: CASSQDPGVNNEQFF
d_call: .; clone_size: .; v_call: TRBV7-2; j_call: TRBJ1-2; cdr3_nt: TGTGCCAGCAGCTCCTTCTATGGCTACACCTTC; cdr3_aa: CASSSFYGYTF
d_call: .; clone_size: many; v_call: TRBV9; j_call: TRBJ2-7; cdr3_nt: TGTGCCAGCAGCGTAGCAGGGCTCTACGAGCAGTACTTC; cdr3_aa: CASSVAGLYEQYF
d_call: .; clone_size: few; v_call: TRBV7-2; j_call: TRBJ1-5; cdr3_nt: TGTGCCAGCAGCTTAGACAGTAGGCAGCCCCAGCATTTT; cdr3_aa: CASSLDSRQPQHF
d_call: .; clone_size: .; v_call: TRBV25-1; j_call: TRBJ1-2; cdr3_nt: TGTGCCAGCAGTGAAAGATCAGGACAGAACTATGGCTACACCTTC; cdr3_aa: CASSERSGQNYGYTF
d_call: TRBD1; clone_size: .; v_call: TRBV5-1; j_call: TRBJ2-7; cdr3_nt: TGCGCCAGCAGCTGGAAAGACAGGGGTTTTCGTGAGGAGCGCATCGAGCAGTACTTC; cdr3_aa: CASSWKDRGFREERIEQYF
d_call: .; clone_size: many; v_call: TRBV20-1; j_call: TRBJ1-5; cdr3_nt: TGCAGTGCTAGAGATCCCACCGGGGGCAATCAGCCCCAGCATTTT; cdr3_aa: CSARDPTGGNQPQHF
d_call: TRBD1; clone_size: many; v_call: TRBV7-8; j_call: TRBJ2-1; cdr3_nt: TGTGCCAGCAGCTTTCGACAGGGGACGATATATGAGCAGTTCTTC; cdr3_aa: CASSFRQGTIYEQFF
d_call: TRBD2; clone_size: few; v_call: TRBV4-2; j_call: TRBJ2-1; cdr3_nt: TGTGCCAGCAGCCAAGATCAGGGCGGGGGGGCGGACAATGAGCAGTTCTTC; cdr3_aa: CASSQDQGGGADNEQFF
d_call: .; clone_size: .; v_call: TRBV19; j_call: TRBJ1-1; cdr3_nt: TGTGCCAGTAGTATTATTTTTGTGACACCGGATGAAGCTTTCTTT; cdr3_aa: CASSIIFVTPDEAFF
d_call: .; clone_size: few; v_call: TRBV9; j_call: TRBJ2-7; cdr3_nt: TGTGCCAGCAGCCCCGTGTCGGGGATGAGGGAGCAGTACTTC; cdr3_aa: CASSPVSGMREQYF
d_call: TRBD2; clone_size: .; v_call: TRBV5-1; j_call: TRBJ2-3; cdr3_nt: TGCGCCAGCAGCTTCGGGGCTAGCGGGGCAACAGATACGCAGTATTTT; cdr3_aa: CASSFGASGATDTQYF
d_call: TRBD1; clone_size: .; v_call: TRBV20-1; j_call: TRBJ1-1; cdr3_nt: TGCAGTGCTCGGGACAGGACGAACACTGAAGCTTTCTTT; cdr3_aa: CSARDRTNTEAFF
d_call: .; clone_size: few; v_call: TRBV6-1; j_call: TRBJ2-7; cdr3_nt: TGTGCCAGCAGTGAAATATCTTCCGGGACGGCCTTCTACGAGCAGTACTTC; cdr3_aa: CASSEISSGTAFYEQYF
d_call: .; clone_size: .; v_call: TRBV14; j_call: TRBJ2-1; cdr3_nt: TGTGCCAGCAGCCAAGAGGAGGCCCAGTTCTTC; cdr3_aa: CASSQEEAQFF
d_call: TRBD1; clone_size: few; v_call: TRBV27; j_call: TRBJ2-5; cdr3_nt: TGTGCCAGCAGTAAGACAGGGGGAAAGACCCAGTACTTC; cdr3_aa: CASSKTGGKTQYF
d_call: TRBD1; clone_size: .; v_call: TRBV7-9; j_call: TRBJ1-2; cdr3_nt: TGTGCCAGCAGCACGACAGGGCTCGGGGATGGCTACACCTTC; cdr3_aa: CASSTTGLGDGYTF
d_call: .; clone_size: many; v_call: TRBV7-2; j_call: TRBJ1-5; cdr3_nt: TGTGCCAGCAGCTTAGAGGTGGGGCCAGGGAGGACTCAGCATTTT; cdr3_aa: CASSLEVGPGRTQHF
d_call: .; clone_size: few; v_call: TRBV20-1; j_call: TRBJ2-7; cdr3_nt: TGCAGTGCTAGAATTCCCCCCGGGGGCTGGCGGACTAGCTCCTACGAGCAGTACTTC; cdr3_aa: CSARIPPGGWRTSSYEQYF
d_call: .; clone_size: few; v_call: TRBV12-3/TRBV12-4; j_call: TRBJ1-2; cdr3_nt: TGTGCCAGCAGTCCTTTTAATGAAAACGGCTACACCTTC; cdr3_aa: CASSPFNENGYTF
d_call: .; clone_size: few; v_call: TRBV10-3; j_call: TRBJ2-2; cdr3_nt: TGTGCCATCGGAAGGGGACAAGATTCGAACACCGGGGAGCTGTTTTTT; cdr3_aa: CAIGRGQDSNTGELFF
d_call: TRBD1; clone_size: many; v_call: TRBV4-2; j_call: TRBJ2-6; cdr3_nt: TGTGCCAGCAGCCAAGAACCCCGACGGGACAGCATTTCTGGGGCCAACGTCCTGACTTTC; cdr3_aa: CASSQEPRRDSISGANVLTF